One sample yielded the 11 T cell receptor beta chains listed below, sequenced in a study of cytomegalovirus exposure and HLA in healthy donors. The PCR was carried out with 60 Vbeta primers and 13 Jbeta primers. Clones were read by immunoSEQ multiplex PCR, and TCRdb kept only the in-frame ones, dropping some. The repertoire holds about 160,000 clones, with 55% to 80% as singletons. The sample taken for sequencing was PBMCs. Receptors originate from a young woman in good health and CMV-seropositive.

The chain has TRBV5-1 and TRBJ2-2; 11 positions agree with TRBD2. The CDR3 has 17 residues. The V gene end was trimmed by 0 bases and the J gene end by 1 base; junction bases not matched to a gene: 2. Germline V gene sequence: CDR1 SGHRS, CDR2 YFSETQ. The CDR3 sequence: CASSLAGTSGNTGELFF. The CDR3 DNA reads TGCGCCAGCAGCTTGGCCGGGACTAGCGGGAACACCGGGGAGCTGTTTTTT.

V is TRBV7-9 and J is TRBJ2-3, with D possibly matching TRBD1 (6 bases). Trimming removed 11 bases from V and 3 bases from J, with 18 bases in between. This CDR3 is built from 14 residues. Looked up from germline, CDR1 is SEHNR and CDR2 is FQNEAQ (reference sequence). In nucleotides, the CDR3 is TGTGCCGCGGCGGAGACAGGAAGAACAGATACGCAGTATTTT. The encoded protein is CAAAETGRTDTQYF.

The CDR3 is CASSAPRTGASNQPQHF. DNA of the CDR3: TGTGCCAGTAGTGCTCCACGGACAGGGGCGTCTAATCAGCCCCAGCATTTT. This chain connects TRBV19 to TRBJ1-5; 9 positions agree with TRBD1. Looked up from germline, CDR1 is LNHDA and CDR2 is SQIVND (reference sequence). The CDR3 runs to 17 residues. J gave up 4 bases and V 5 bases, and 12 bases lay outside the gene matches.

The chain is built from TRBV28 and TRBJ2-1, with 8 bases identical to TRBD2. V was pared by 8 bases and J by 0 bases, with 18 bases of the junction left unmatched. The CDR3 has 19 residues. From germline, CDR1 is MDHEN and CDR2 SYDVKM. The CDR3 DNA reads TGTGCCAGCCGTCCTGGCTGGAGACTAGCGTCGGGCTCCTACAATGAGCAGTTCTTC. As protein: CASRPGWRLASGSYNEQFF. Together with reference TRBV28 and TRBJ2-1, the CDR3 gives the full variable domain: DVKVTQSSRYLVKRTGEKVFLECVQDMDHENMFWYRQDPGLGLRLIYFSYDVKMKEKGDIPEGYSVSREKKERFSLILESASTNQTSMYLCASRPGWRLASGSYNEQFFGPGTRLTVL.

In its sample, this clone was seen a few times. V and J are TRBV11-1 and TRBJ2-2; weak D call: TRBD1 (6 bases). This CDR3 has 15 amino acids. V was trimmed by 3 bases and J by 12 bases, leaving 20 bases between them. The V gene's germline CDR1 is SGHAT and CDR2 FQDESV (reference sequence). The CDR3 region has the DNA TGTGCCAGCAGCTTTCGACAGGACGAAACCACCCAGCTGTTTTTT. This gives the protein CASSFRQDETTQLFF.

The chain employs TRBV28 and TRBJ1-1, with D possibly matching TRBD1 (6 bases). This CDR3 spans 12 amino acids. V lost 6 bases to trimming and J lost 6 bases, with 11 bases between them. Germline CDR1 reads MDHEN; CDR2 reads SYDVKM. The CDR3 is CASSRDTAEAFF. The DNA of the CDR3 is TGTGCCAGCAGCCGGGACACAGCTGAAGCTTTCTTT.

The chain combines TRBV5-1 with TRBJ2-7, with 11 bases identical to TRBD1. CDR3 length equals 15 residues. The trim removed 5 bases at V and 3 bases at J, leaving 7 bases unmatched. Per germline, CDR1 SGHRS and CDR2 YFSETQ. For the CDR3, the DNA is TGCGCCAGCAGTTCCCGGGACAGGGGGTTCTACGAGCAGTACTTC. This encodes CASSSRDRGFYEQYF.

Written as DNA, the CDR3 is TGTGCCAGTAGTATGGGGACAGGACCTACCTACGAGCAGTACTTC. It codes for CASSMGTGPTYEQYF. This sequence joins TRBV19 and TRBJ2-7; TRBD1 agrees at 8 bases. CDR1 is LNHDA and CDR2 is SQIVND in the germline V gene (reference sequence). The CDR3 loop spans 15 amino acids. The V segment lost 3 bases and the J segment 2 bases; nucleotides outside the gene matches: 6.

V is TRBV28 and J is TRBJ2-1; D unresolved. In germline, CDR1 is MDHEN, CDR2 SYDVKM. This CDR3 is 16 amino acids long. V lost 2 bases and J lost 3, with 14 bases in between. The CDR3 here is CASSLVVLSRYNEQFF. The CDR3 DNA sequence: TGTGCCAGCAGTTTAGTCGTACTAAGTCGCTACAATGAGCAGTTCTTC.

A word on this clone: Compared with germline, one end of the junction differs, possibly owing to a read error. The chain employs TRBV6-6 and TRBJ2-2, with TRBD2 identical over 10 bases. CDR1 MNHNY and CDR2 SVGAGI come from the germline V gene (reference sequence). The CDR3 spans 16 residues. DNA for the CDR3: TGTGCCAGCAGTTCCACGGGACTAGCGAATACCGGGGAGCTGTTTTTT. This codes for CASSSTGLANTGELFF.

J is TRBJ1-6 and V is TRBV10-3; 9 bases map to TRBD1. J lost 10 bases, V lost 0 bases, and 10 bases had no gene match. Germline V gene lookup returns CDR1 ENHRY and CDR2 SYGVKD. The CDR3 extends over 17 amino acids. As DNA, the CDR3 is TGTGCCATCAGTGAGTCCTTTCCGGGACAGGGCGGGTCACCCCTCCACTTT. It encodes CAISESFPGQGGSPLHF.